A selection of T cell receptor beta chains follows, all from one sample in a study of T cell responses to AZD1222 COVID-19 vaccine. Some clones are missing from TCRdb's copy, which holds only in-frame ones; the method was immunoSEQ multiplex PCR. The table records about 130,000 clones, under 95% of them present only once. The input for sequencing was peripheral blood, taken on day 0 of AZD1222 vaccination. These receptors all come from an adult in good health. Each CDR3 is given with its conserved first and last residue. A D gene is named only where the DNA matches it firmly.

TRBJ1-2,TRBV20-1,TRBD1,CSASGTGTGATNYGYTF,TGCAGTGCTAGTGGAACTGGGACAGGGGCAACTAACTATGGCTACACCTTC
TRBJ2-3,TRBV4-2,.,CASSQGLTTDTQYF,TGTGCCAGCAGCCAAGGGCTAACCACAGATACGCAGTATTTT
TRBJ2-3,TRBV28,.,CAISGRPSTDTQYF,TGTGCCATCTCGGGACGGCCTAGCACAGATACGCAGTATTTT
TRBJ1-1,TRBV4-1,.,CASSQDGRNTEAFF,TGCGCCAGCAGCCAAGACGGGAGGAACACTGAAGCTTTCTTT
TRBJ1-2,TRBV14,.,CASSQTDGAGGYTF,TGTGCCAGCAGCCAGACGGACGGTGCGGGGGGCTACACCTTC
TRBJ2-7,TRBV6-5,.,CAVRTWGYEQYF,TGTGCCGTCCGTACTTGGGGTTACGAGCAGTACTTC
TRBJ2-3,TRBV7-9,TRBD2,CASSLVLSGIVVDTQYF,TGTGCCAGCAGCTTAGTTCTTAGCGGGATTGTCGTAGATACGCAGTATTTT
TRBJ1-6,TRBV9,TRBD1,CASSLTQGEGSPLHF,TGTGCCAGCAGCCTAACCCAGGGGGAAGGATCACCCCTCCACTTT
TRBJ2-7,TRBV28,.,CASNGGDKDEQYF,TGTGCCAGCAACGGGGGAGACAAGGACGAGCAGTACTTC
TRBJ1-5,TRBV28,.,CASSLTQGGQPQHF,TGTGCCAGCAGTTTGACGCAGGGAGGCCAGCCCCAGCATTTT
TRBJ2-1,TRBV28,.,CATTREYGQFF,TGTGCCACGACCAGGGAATATGGGCAGTTCTTC
TRBJ1-5,TRBV15,.,CATSRQQLISNQPQHF,TGTGCCACCAGCAGACAACAGCTTATTAGCAATCAGCCCCAGCATTTT
TRBJ1-5,TRBV24-1,.,CATSDPRVSGQPQHF,TGTGCCACCAGTGATCCCCGGGTATCGGGTCAGCCCCAGCATTTT
TRBJ1-1,TRBV2,TRBD1,CASSATQGAAEAFF,TGTGCCAGCAGCGCGACACAGGGGGCGGCTGAAGCTTTCTTT